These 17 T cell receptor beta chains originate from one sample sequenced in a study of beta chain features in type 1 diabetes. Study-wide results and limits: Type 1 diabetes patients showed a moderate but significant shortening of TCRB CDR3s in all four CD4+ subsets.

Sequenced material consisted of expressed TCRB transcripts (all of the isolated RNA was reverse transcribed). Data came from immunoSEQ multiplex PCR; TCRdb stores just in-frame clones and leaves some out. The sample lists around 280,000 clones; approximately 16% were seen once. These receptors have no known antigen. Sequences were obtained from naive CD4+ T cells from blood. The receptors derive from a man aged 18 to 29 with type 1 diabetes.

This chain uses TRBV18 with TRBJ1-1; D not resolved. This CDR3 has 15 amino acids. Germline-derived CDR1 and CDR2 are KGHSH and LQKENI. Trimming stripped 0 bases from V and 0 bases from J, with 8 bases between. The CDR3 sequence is CASSPPTQLNTEAFF. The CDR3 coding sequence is TGTGCCAGCTCACCACCTACACAGCTGAACACTGAAGCTTTCTTT.

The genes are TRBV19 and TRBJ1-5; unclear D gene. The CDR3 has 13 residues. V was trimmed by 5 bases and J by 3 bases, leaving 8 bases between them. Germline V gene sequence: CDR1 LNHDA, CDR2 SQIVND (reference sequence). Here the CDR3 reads CASSRGHNQPQHF. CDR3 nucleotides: TGTGCCAGTAGTCGGGGTCACAATCAGCCCCAGCATTTT.

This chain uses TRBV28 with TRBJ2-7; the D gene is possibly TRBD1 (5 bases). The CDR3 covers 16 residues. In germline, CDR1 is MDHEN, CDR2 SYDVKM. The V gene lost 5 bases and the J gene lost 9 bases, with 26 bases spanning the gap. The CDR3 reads CASSLTARASIEVQYF. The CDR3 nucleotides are TGTGCCAGCAGTCTGACCGCCAGGGCCTCGATCGAAGTGCAGTACTTC. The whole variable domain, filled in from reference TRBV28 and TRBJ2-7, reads DVKVTQSSRYLVKRTGEKVFLECVQDMDHENMFWYRQDPGLGLRLIYFSYDVKMKEKGDIPEGYSVSREKKERFSLILESASTNQTSMYLCASSLTARASIEVQYFGPGTRLTVT.

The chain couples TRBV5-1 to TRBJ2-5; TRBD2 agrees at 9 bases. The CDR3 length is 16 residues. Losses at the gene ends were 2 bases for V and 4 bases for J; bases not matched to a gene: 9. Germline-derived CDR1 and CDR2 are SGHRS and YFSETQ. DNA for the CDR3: TGCGCCAGCAGCTTCGTATGGCGGGGGGGCGGAGAGACCCAGTACTTC. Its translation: CASSFVWRGGGETQYF.

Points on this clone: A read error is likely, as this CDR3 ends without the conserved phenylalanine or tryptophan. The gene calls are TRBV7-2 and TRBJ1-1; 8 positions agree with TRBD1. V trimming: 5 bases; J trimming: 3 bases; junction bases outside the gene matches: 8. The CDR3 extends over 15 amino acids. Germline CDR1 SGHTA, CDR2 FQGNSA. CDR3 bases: TGTGCCAGCAGCCGAAACAGGGGGGTGGACACTGAAGCTTTCCTT. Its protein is CASSRNRGVDTEAFL.

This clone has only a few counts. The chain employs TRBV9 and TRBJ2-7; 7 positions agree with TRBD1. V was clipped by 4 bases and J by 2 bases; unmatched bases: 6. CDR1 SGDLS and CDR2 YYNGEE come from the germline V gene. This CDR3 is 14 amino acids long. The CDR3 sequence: CASSPTGQTYEQYF. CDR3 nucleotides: TGTGCCAGCAGCCCCACGGGACAGACCTACGAGCAGTACTTC. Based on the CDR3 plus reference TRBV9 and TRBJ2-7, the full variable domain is DSGVTQTPKHLITATGQRVTLRCSPRSGDLSVYWYQQSLDQGLQFLIQYYNGEERAKGNILERFSAQQFPDLHSELNLSSLELGDSALYFCASSPTGQTYEQYFGPGTRLTVT.

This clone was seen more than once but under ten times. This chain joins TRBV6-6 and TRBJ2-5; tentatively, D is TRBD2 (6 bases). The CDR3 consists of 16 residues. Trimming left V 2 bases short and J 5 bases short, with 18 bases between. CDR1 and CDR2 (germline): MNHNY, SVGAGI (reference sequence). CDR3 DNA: TGTGCCAGCAGTTACGGAGCCCGGGGGTGGGGGGAGACCCAGTACTTC. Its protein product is CASSYGARGWGETQYF.

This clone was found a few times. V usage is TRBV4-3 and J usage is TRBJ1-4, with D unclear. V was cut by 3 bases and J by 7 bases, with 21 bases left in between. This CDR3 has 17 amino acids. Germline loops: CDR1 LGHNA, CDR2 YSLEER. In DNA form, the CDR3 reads TGCGCCAGCAGCCACCGCATGTTCAACAGTCTACGTGAAAAACTGTTTTTT. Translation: CASSHRMFNSLREKLFF.

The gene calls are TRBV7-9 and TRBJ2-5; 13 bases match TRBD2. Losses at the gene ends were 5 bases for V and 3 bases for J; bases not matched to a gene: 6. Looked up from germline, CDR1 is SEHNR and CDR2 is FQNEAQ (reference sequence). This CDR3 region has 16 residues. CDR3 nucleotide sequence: TGTGCCAGCAGCCCGGGGACTAGCGGGAAGGAAGAGACCCAGTACTTC. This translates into CASSPGTSGKEETQYF.

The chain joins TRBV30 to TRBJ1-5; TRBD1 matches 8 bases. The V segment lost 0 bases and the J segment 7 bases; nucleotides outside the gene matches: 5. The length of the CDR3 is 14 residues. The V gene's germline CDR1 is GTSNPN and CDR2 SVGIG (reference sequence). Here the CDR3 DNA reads TGTGCCTGGAGTGTACGCAGGGGGCAGCAGCCCCAGCATTTT. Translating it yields CAWSVRRGQQPQHF. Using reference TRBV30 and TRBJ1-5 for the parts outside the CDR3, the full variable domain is SQTIHQWPATLVQPVGSPLSLECTVEGTSNPNLYWYRQAAGRGLQLLFYSVGIGQISSEVPQNLSASRPQDRQFILSSKKLLLSDSGFYLCAWSVRRGQQPQHFGDGTRLSIL.

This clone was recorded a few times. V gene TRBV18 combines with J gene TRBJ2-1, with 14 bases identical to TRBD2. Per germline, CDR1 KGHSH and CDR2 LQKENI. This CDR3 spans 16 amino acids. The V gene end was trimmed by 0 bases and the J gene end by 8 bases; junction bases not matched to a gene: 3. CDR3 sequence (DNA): TGTGCCAGCTCACCACCGACTAGCGGGGGGGTCCATGAGCAGTTCTTC. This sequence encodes CASSPPTSGGVHEQFF.

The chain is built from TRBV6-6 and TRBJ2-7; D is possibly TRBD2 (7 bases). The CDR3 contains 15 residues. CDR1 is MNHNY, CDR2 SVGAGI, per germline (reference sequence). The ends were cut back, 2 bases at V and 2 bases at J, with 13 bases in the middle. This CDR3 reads CASSYDGGPAYEQYF. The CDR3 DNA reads TGTGCCAGCAGTTACGACGGGGGGCCGGCCTACGAGCAGTACTTC.

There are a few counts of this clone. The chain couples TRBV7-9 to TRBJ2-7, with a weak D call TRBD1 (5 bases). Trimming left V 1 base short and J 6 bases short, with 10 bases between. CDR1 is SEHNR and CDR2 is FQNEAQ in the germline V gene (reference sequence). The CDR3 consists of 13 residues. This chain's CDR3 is CASSLETVSEQYF. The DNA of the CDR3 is TGTGCCAGCAGCTTAGAGACAGTTAGCGAGCAGTACTTC.

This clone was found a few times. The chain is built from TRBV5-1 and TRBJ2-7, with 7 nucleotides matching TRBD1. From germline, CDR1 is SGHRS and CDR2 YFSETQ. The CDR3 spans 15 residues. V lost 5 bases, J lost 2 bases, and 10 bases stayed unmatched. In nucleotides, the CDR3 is TGCGCCAGCAGACCCACCGGGACAGATACCTACGAGCAGTACTTC. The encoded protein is CASRPTGTDTYEQYF.

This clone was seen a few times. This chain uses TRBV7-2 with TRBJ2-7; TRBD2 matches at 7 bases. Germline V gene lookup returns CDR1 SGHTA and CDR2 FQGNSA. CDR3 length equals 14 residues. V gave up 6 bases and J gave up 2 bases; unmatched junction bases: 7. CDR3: CASREGLPPYEQYF. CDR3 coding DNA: TGTGCCAGCAGAGAGGGACTACCTCCCTACGAGCAGTACTTC.

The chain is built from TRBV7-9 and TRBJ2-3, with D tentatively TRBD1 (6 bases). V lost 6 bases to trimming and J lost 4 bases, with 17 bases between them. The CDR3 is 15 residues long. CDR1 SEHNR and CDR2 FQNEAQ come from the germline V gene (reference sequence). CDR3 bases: TGTGCCAGCAGTCCAGGTCAGGGGACATCAGATACGCAGTATTTT. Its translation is CASSPGQGTSDTQYF.

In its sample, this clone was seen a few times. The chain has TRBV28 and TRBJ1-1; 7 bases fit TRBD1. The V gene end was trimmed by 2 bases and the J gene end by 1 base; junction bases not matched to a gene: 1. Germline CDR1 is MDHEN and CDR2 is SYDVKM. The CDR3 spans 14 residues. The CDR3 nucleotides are TGTGCCAGCAGTTTACGGACAGGGAACACTGAAGCTTTCTTT. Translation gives CASSLRTGNTEAFF.